One and the same sample provided the 21 T cell receptor beta chains below, sequenced in a study of regulatory T cells in long-lasting Graves disease. Both iRepertoire HTBI primers and Arm-PCR of CDR3 regions were used to build the TCR beta libraries. TCRdb independently ran MiXCR on the multiplex PCR reads; one entry per CDR3 protein. Altogether fewer than 350,000 distinct CDR3 sequences are present, over 15% being singletons, with the ten largest covering about 36%. Time point noted: newly diagnosed GD, antithyroid drugs for less than 3 months. RNA extracted from PBMCs served as the sequencing template. The sequencing used peripheral blood mononuclear cells (PBMCs), collected at new diagnosis, from a patient treated with antithyroid drugs. Receptors originate from a female donor with Graves disease.

This clonotype was seen a few times. The chain joins TRBV7-2 to TRBJ2-7; a possible D gene is TRBD2 (6 bases). The CDR3 loop spans 14 amino acids. Germline lookup yields CDR1 SGHTA and CDR2 FQGNSA. V shed 4 bases and J shed 2 bases, with 12 bases lying between them. Here the CDR3 DNA reads TGTGCCAGCAGCTATCCTAGCGTAGCCTACGAGCAGTACTTC. This codes for CASSYPSVAYEQYF.

The rearrangement links TRBV19 to TRBJ1-1; D is unclear. Germline CDR1 and CDR2: LNHDA and SQIVND (reference sequence). This CDR3 has 16 residues. Trimming left V 0 bases short and J 10 bases short, with 21 bases between. The CDR3 region is CASSIDLPQGTPGAFF. The CDR3 DNA sequence: TGTGCCAGTAGTATAGATCTACCGCAAGGAACTCCGGGAGCTTTCTTT.

The chain carries TRBV15 and TRBJ2-1, with D possibly TRBD2 on 5 matching bases. V was shortened by 5 bases and J by 3 bases, with 17 bases between the two germline ends. CDR3 length equals 16 residues. Looked up from germline, CDR1 is LNHNV and CDR2 is YYDKDF (reference sequence). The CDR3 DNA follows: TGTGCCACCAGCGTGCGGAAAGGACTCGTCTACAATGAGCAGTTCTTC. This translates into CATSVRKGLVYNEQFF.

Notes on this clonotype: Given a much more abundant clone one base away, this may be a read error. V usage is TRBV3-1 and J usage is TRBJ1-1, with no clear D. Looked up from germline, CDR1 is LGHDT and CDR2 is YNNKEL (reference sequence). There are 14 residues in the CDR3. CDR3 nucleotide sequence: TGTGCCAGCAGTCGCGGACGGAGAAACACTGAAGCTTTATTT. This encodes CASSRGRRNTEALF.

This clonotype was picked up many times. The V call is TRBV10-3, the J call TRBJ2-7; D is ambiguous. This CDR3 comprises 11 residues. The ends were cut back, 11 bases at V and 3 bases at J, with 11 bases in the middle. Germline lookup yields CDR1 ENHRY and CDR2 SYGVKD. CDR3 region: CAPLDGYEQYF. The CDR3 region has the DNA TGTGCCCCGTTGGACGGCTACGAGCAGTACTTC.

This clonotype was counted ten times or more. This chain connects TRBV2 to TRBJ2-7; D unresolved. The germline CDR1 and CDR2 sequences are SNHLY and FYNNEI. CDR3 length: 14 amino acids. Trimming shortened V by 1 base and J by 3 bases, and 10 bases separated the two germline ends. CDR3 DNA sequence: TGTGCCAGCAGTGAAGGGGCCCTCAACTACGAGCAGTACTTC. Translation gives CASSEGALNYEQYF.

The chain combines TRBV2 with TRBJ2-1; 8 bases match TRBD2. CDR1 SNHLY and CDR2 FYNNEI come from the germline V gene. This CDR3 is built from 14 residues. J gave up 6 bases and V 7 bases, and 8 bases lay outside the gene matches. DNA for the CDR3: TGTGCCAGCACCACTTCCGGGACTAGCAATGAGCAGTTCTTC. It codes for CASTTSGTSNEQFF. The variable domain in full, with the rest retrieved from reference TRBV2 and TRBJ2-1, is EPEVTQTPSHQVTQMGQEVILRCVPISNHLYFYWYRQILGQKVEFLVSFYNNEISEKSEIFDDQFSVERPDGSNFTLKIRSTKLEDSAMYFCASTTSGTSNEQFFGPGTRLTVL.

The V call is TRBV11-3, the J call TRBJ1-4; D remains ambiguous. The CDR3 covers 15 residues. With 0 bases removed from V and 4 bases from J, the gap between germline ends came to 9 bases. CDR1 is SGHNT, CDR2 YENEEA, per germline. CDR3 bases: TGTGCCAGCAGCTTAGAGGGCAATGATAATGAAAAACTGTTTTTT. Translating gives CASSLEGNDNEKLFF.

The chain is built from TRBV9 and TRBJ1-1, with D maybe TRBD1 (5 bases). Trimming removed 4 bases at V and 4 bases at J, with 17 bases between. Germline CDR1 SGDLS, CDR2 YYNGEE. This CDR3 region has 15 residues. The CDR3 DNA reads TGTGCCAGCAGCCCTGGGACCCCAGCTCCCACTGAAGCTTTCTTT. It specifies CASSPGTPAPTEAFF.

This clonotype showed up just a few times. This chain uses TRBV5-6 with TRBJ1-6, with D possibly being TRBD1 (5 bases). Deletions cut 2 bases from V and 5 bases from J, with 8 bases between. Germline CDR1 and CDR2: SGHDT and YYEEEE. This CDR3 contains 14 residues. The chain's CDR3 is CASSLQADNSPLHF. CDR3 sequence (DNA): TGTGCCAGCAGCTTACAGGCCGATAATTCACCCCTCCACTTT.

In this sample, this clonotype turned up many times. The genes are TRBV27 and TRBJ1-5; D not certain. Germline CDR1 MNHEY, CDR2 SMNVEV (reference sequence). V gave up 4 bases and J gave up 0 bases, with 13 bases separating them. The CDR3 is 16 residues long. CDR3 protein: CASSSSGFYSNQPQHF. As DNA, the CDR3 is TGTGCCAGCAGTTCCTCAGGTTTTTATAGCAATCAGCCCCAGCATTTT.

This clonotype showed up many times. This rearrangement joins TRBV2 to TRBJ2-5; D unresolved. Trimming removed 4 bases from V and 5 bases from J, with 8 bases in between. Germline V gives CDR1 SNHLY, CDR2 FYNNEI. The CDR3 consists of 12 residues. The CDR3: CASSGTFETQYF. As DNA, the CDR3 is TGTGCCAGCAGTGGGACCTTCGAGACCCAGTACTTC.

The J gene is TRBJ1-4, the V gene TRBV7-9; tentative D call: TRBD1 (5 bases). Deletions cut 2 bases from V and 8 bases from J, with 21 bases between. CDR1 and CDR2 from the germline V gene are SEHNR and FQNEAQ (reference sequence). This CDR3 has 17 residues. CDR3 protein: CASSLREGANSDEKLFF. The DNA for the CDR3 is TGTGCCAGCAGCTTAAGGGAAGGGGCAAATTCTGACGAAAAACTGTTTTTT.

At least ten counts were recorded for this clonotype. The rearrangement uses TRBV2 and TRBJ1-6; D is perhaps TRBD1 (5 bases). CDR1 SNHLY and CDR2 FYNNEI come from the germline V gene. The CDR3 has 14 residues. V gave up 2 bases and J gave up 7 bases, with 9 bases separating them. CDR3 protein: CASSERAGNSPLHF. The CDR3 DNA reads TGTGCCAGCAGTGAAAGGGCAGGGAATTCACCCCTCCACTTT.

With regard to this clonotype: A read error may be the cause here, since a much bigger clone is one base away. V usage is TRBV9 and J usage is TRBJ2-5; TRBD2 matches at 7 bases. The J call may be in error: the DNA end matches TRBJ2-1 better. This CDR3 spans 18 amino acids. Germline-derived CDR1 and CDR2 are SGDLS and YYNGEE. CDR3 DNA: TGTGCCAGCAGCGGTCTAGCGGAAAGACCCAACGCTACGGATGAGCAGTTCTTC. Its protein product is CASSGLAERPNATDEQFF.

There are a few counts of this clonotype. The germline gene is not matched at one end of the junction; a read error may be the cause. This sequence joins TRBV7-9 and TRBJ2-5, with D perhaps given as TRBD1 or TRBD2 (5 bases each). The CDR3 is 13 residues long. Germline V lookup: CDR1 SEHNR, CDR2 FQNEAQ (reference sequence). CDR3 nucleotide sequence: TGTGCCAGCAGCCCGTCGTTTCGGGACCCCGTCCACTTC. Its translation: CASSPSFRDPVHF.

In its sample, this clonotype was seen many times. The rearrangement joins TRBV6-2 or TRBV6-3 to TRBJ2-2; 7 bases line up with TRBD2. The germline gives CDR1 MNHEY, CDR2 SVGEGT. The CDR3 extends over 14 amino acids. V was pared by 6 bases and J by 4 bases, with 5 bases of the junction left unmatched. For the CDR3, the DNA is TGTGCCAGCAGCCCGGGGGGTGGCACCGGGGAGCTGTTTTTT. Its protein is CASSPGGGTGELFF.

The rearrangement uses TRBV28 and TRBJ1-6, with no clear D. V was cut by 5 bases and J by 5 bases, with 13 bases left in between. The CDR3 runs 15 residues. The germline CDR1 and CDR2 sequences are MDHEN and SYDVKM. Here the CDR3 reads CASSPGGRNNSPLHF. The CDR3 DNA reads as TGTGCCAGCAGTCCGGGAGGGAGGAATAATTCACCCCTCCACTTT.

The chain is built from TRBV20-1 and TRBJ1-5; possibly TRBD1 for D (6 bases). The germline V gene encodes CDR1 DFQATT and CDR2 SNEGSKA (reference sequence). The CDR3 runs 15 residues. Deletions cut 3 bases from V and 6 bases from J, with 18 bases between. The CDR3 region is CSASLDRRGSQPQHF. For the CDR3, the DNA is TGCAGTGCTAGTTTAGACAGGCGCGGCTCTCAGCCCCAGCATTTT.

This clonotype was seen ten or more times. The J gene is TRBJ2-7, the V gene TRBV11-2; no definite D call. V lost 2 bases and J 2 bases, leaving 10 bases between the germline ends. Germline V gives CDR1 SGHAT, CDR2 FQNNGV. The length of the CDR3 is 14 residues. CDR3 DNA sequence: TGTGCCAGCAGCTTAATTAAAAAAACCTACGAGCAGTACTTC. Amino acid sequence: CASSLIKKTYEQYF. The whole variable domain, filled in from reference TRBV11-2 and TRBJ2-7, reads EAGVAQSPRYKIIEKRQSVAFWCNPISGHATLYWYQQILGQGPKLLIQFQNNGVVDDSQLPKDRFSAERLKGVDSTLKIQPAKLEDSAVYLCASSLIKKTYEQYFGPGTRLTVT.

J is TRBJ2-5 and V is TRBV6-2 or TRBV6-3, with 7 bases identical to TRBD1. The germline gives CDR1 MNHEY, CDR2 SVGEGT. With V trimmed by 4 bases and J by 2 bases, 7 bases remained unmatched. This CDR3 region has 15 residues. CDR3 sequence reads: CASSSRTGGQETQYF. CDR3 DNA sequence: TGTGCCAGCAGTTCGAGGACAGGTGGGCAAGAGACCCAGTACTTC.